The rows below give T cell receptor beta chains drawn from one sample of a study of blood T cells in healthy people across ages. TCRdb re-derived calls from the 5' RACE reads in MiXCR, one entry per CDR3 protein. Here the sample spans around 900,000 distinct CDR3 sequences, just over 50% being singletons. The source material was blood. These receptors came from an older woman in good health. The CDR3 runs from the conserved cysteine through the conserved F or W. A D gene is named only where the DNA matches it firmly. Only some rows state a clone size, as once, few, many or a class for expanded clones.

v_call	d_call	j_call	clone_size	cdr3_nt	cdr3_aa
TRBV7-2	TRBD1	TRBJ2-3	-	TGTGCCAGCAGCCCTCACAGGGGAGATACGCAGTATTTT	CASSPHRGDTQYF
TRBV6-2/TRBV6-3	-	TRBJ2-3	-	TGTGCCAGCACCGAAGCAGAGGCCTATCTATCTGATACGCAGTATTTT	CASTEAEAYLSDTQYF
TRBV29-1	TRBD2	TRBJ2-7	-	TGCAGCGTTGAAGGTGGACGGGAGGGCCTCAACGAGCAGTACTTC	CSVEGGREGLNEQYF
TRBV20-1	-	TRBJ2-5	-	TGCAGTGCCCCATTGCTGTTTTCTTTAGAGACCCAGTACTTC	CSAPLLFSLETQYF
TRBV27	-	TRBJ2-1	-	TGTGCCAGCAGTTTCGGTCTAGCCAATTACAATGAGCAGTTCTTC	CASSFGLANYNEQFF
TRBV27	TRBD2	TRBJ2-5	-	TGTGCCAGCAGTTCCCTCCCTGGGGGGGAAGAGACCCAGTACTTC	CASSSLPGGEETQYF
TRBV5-1	-	TRBJ2-3	-	TGCGCCAGCAGCCCCGAGGGATCCGGCGGGGATACGCAGTATTTT	CASSPEGSGGDTQYF
TRBV11-2	TRBD1	TRBJ1-2	-	TGTGCCAGCAGCCAGGCCGGGGACAGGGTGGCAGATAACTATGGCTACACCTTC	CASSQAGDRVADNYGYTF
TRBV20-1	-	TRBJ2-1	-	TGCAGTGCTAGTAGAGCCAGCAATGAGCAGTTCTTC	CSASRASNEQFF
TRBV29-1	TRBD1	TRBJ2-6	-	TGCAGTAGCAGGGGGCGCTTAGGGGCCAACGTCCTGACTTTC	CSSRGRLGANVLTF
TRBV28	-	TRBJ2-1	-	TGTGCCAGCAGGCGGACAGCCTACAATGAGCAGTTCTTC	CASRRTAYNEQFF
TRBV20-1	-	TRBJ1-2	few	TGCAGTGCCGCCCGGAGTTCCTATGGCTACACCTTC	CSAARSSYGYTF
TRBV7-3	-	TRBJ2-3	-	TGTGCCAGCAGCTTAACGGGTGGGGAGAGCACAGATACGCAGTATTTT	CASSLTGGESTDTQYF
TRBV24-1	TRBD2	TRBJ2-3	-	TGTGCCCCCGGGGGGACGGATACGCAGTATTTT	CAPGGTDTQYF
TRBV28	-	TRBJ2-7	few	TGTGCCAGCAGGCGCTCGATCGCCAACGAGCAGTACTTC	CASRRSIANEQYF
TRBV29-1	TRBD2	TRBJ2-1	few	TGCAGCGTTCGAGTAGCGGGAGGGCCTGGGGAGCAGTTCTTC	CSVRVAGGPGEQFF
TRBV24-1	-	TRBJ2-1	few	TGTGCCACCAGTGAACAAGGGTCCAATGAGCAGTTCTTC	CATSEQGSNEQFF
TRBV20-1	-	TRBJ2-1	few	TGCAGTGCTAGAGATGCTAACTACAATGAGCAGTTCTTC	CSARDANYNEQFF
TRBV20-1	TRBD1	TRBJ1-2	many	TGCAGTGCCGAGAGGCAGGGGGCGCATGGCTACACCTTC	CSAERQGAHGYTF
TRBV30	TRBD1	TRBJ1-4	-	TGTGCCACGGACAGGGATGAAAAACTGTTTTTT	CATDRDEKLFF
TRBV12-3/TRBV12-4	TRBD1	TRBJ1-5	-	TGTGCCAGCAGTCTGACCCCCGGGACAGGGGGCCTCAATCAGCCCCAGCATTTT	CASSLTPGTGGLNQPQHF
TRBV3-1	-	TRBJ2-3	-	TGTGCCAGCAGCCAAGGTTCGGGTACGCAGTATTTT	CASSQGSGTQYF
TRBV9	-	TRBJ2-5	-	TGTGCCAGCAGCGTAGAATGGGGGCAAGAGACCCAGTACTTC	CASSVEWGQETQYF
TRBV27	TRBD1	TRBJ1-2	-	TGTGCCAGCAGAACTACAGGGGTTCCCTATGGCTACACCTTC	CASRTTGVPYGYTF
TRBV12-3/TRBV12-4	TRBD1	TRBJ2-3	-	TGTGCCAGCAGTTTAGCGGGGAGAGCAGGGGGCCCCACAGATACGCAGTATTTT	CASSLAGRAGGPTDTQYF
TRBV6-6	TRBD1	TRBJ1-2	-	TGTGCCAGCAGTTACGCGACAGGGGAGGATGGCTACACCTTC	CASSYATGEDGYTF
TRBV7-2	TRBD1	TRBJ2-1	few	TGTGCCAGCAGCTTTGACAGGGGGCCATACAATGAGCAGTTCTTC	CASSFDRGPYNEQFF
TRBV4-1	TRBD2	TRBJ2-3	few	TGCGCCAGCAAACCTAGACCATGGACTAGCGGGAATGGTACAGATACGCAGTATTTT	CASKPRPWTSGNGTDTQYF
TRBV7-2	TRBD2	TRBJ2-5	few	TGTGCCAGCAGTCGACTAGCGGGCCTCCCGTTAGAGACCCAGTACTTC	CASSRLAGLPLETQYF
TRBV27	-	TRBJ1-2	-	TGTGCCAGCAGCGTAGGGGCTCCCTATGGCTACACCTTC	CASSVGAPYGYTF
TRBV25-1	-	TRBJ2-3	few	TGTGCCAGCAGTTCCGTTACCGCAGATACGCAGTATTTT	CASSSVTADTQYF
TRBV21-1	-	TRBJ2-5	few	TGTGCCAGCAGCAAAGTGGGGGGGGGACAAGAGACCCAGTACTTC	CASSKVGGGQETQYF
TRBV20-1	TRBD2	TRBJ2-2	-	TGCAGTGCTAGAGATCGGCTAGCGGGGTACACCGGGGAGCTGTTTTTT	CSARDRLAGYTGELFF
TRBV25-1	-	TRBJ1-5	few	TGTGCCAGCAGTGAATACGGTCAGCCCCAGCATTTT	CASSEYGQPQHF
TRBV12-3/TRBV12-4	-	TRBJ2-4	-	TGTGCCAGCACAACAGGATTAAACATTCAGTACTTC	CASTTGLNIQYF
TRBV28	-	TRBJ1-5	few	TGTGCCAGCAGTTTACCCGGGCCTGTGAATCAGCCCCAGCATTTT	CASSLPGPVNQPQHF
TRBV20-1	-	TRBJ2-5	-	TGCAGTGCTAGAGATCTCGGAGGGGTCCAAGAGACCCAGTACTTC	CSARDLGGVQETQYF
TRBV5-1	-	TRBJ2-1	-	TGCGCCAGCAGCGTCACTAGTAGAGGGTACAATAAGCAGTTCTTC	CASSVTSRGYNKQFF
TRBV7-9	-	TRBJ1-2	few	TGTGCCAGCAGCTTATCTGGGTCTAACTATGGCTACACCTTC	CASSLSGSNYGYTF
TRBV28	-	TRBJ2-1	many	TGTGCCAGCAGTCCCTATGAGAGAAACAGGAGACTCAATGAGCAGTTCTTC	CASSPYERNRRLNEQFF
TRBV10-3	TRBD1	TRBJ2-5	-	TGTGCCATCGGACAGGGGGCTATGGCAGAGACCCAGTACTTC	CAIGQGAMAETQYF
TRBV21-1	-	TRBJ2-1	-	TGTGCCAGCAGCGAGAAGAGACTAGCCCCATCATCTCACAATGAGCAGTTCTTC	CASSEKRLAPSSHNEQFF
TRBV20-1	TRBD2	TRBJ2-5	few	TGCAGTGCTACCGGGACTAGCGGACCCGGGGGGGAGACCCAGTACTTC	CSATGTSGPGGETQYF
TRBV4-2	-	TRBJ2-7	-	TGTGCCAGCAGCCATATTTGTTCAACAGCCTACGAGCAGTACTTC	CASSHICSTAYEQYF
TRBV6-4	-	TRBJ2-1	-	TGTGCCAGCAGTGACGTTCGGACATCCGATTACAATGAGCAGTTCTTC	CASSDVRTSDYNEQFF
TRBV20-1	TRBD2	TRBJ2-7	few	TGCAGTGCTCGGGGGGAGACCCCATACGAGCAGTACTTC	CSARGETPYEQYF
TRBV29-1	-	TRBJ1-5	-	TGCAGCGTTGAGATTGGCCGCAATCAGCCCCAGCATTTT	CSVEIGRNQPQHF
TRBV25-1	-	TRBJ2-5	few	TGTGCCAGCAGTGAACGCGTAGGGGGAGAGACCCAGTACTTC	CASSERVGGETQYF
TRBV6-2/TRBV6-3	-	TRBJ2-7	few	TGTGCCAGCAGTTTTCCCCTCCTGCTAGCAGGCTACGAGCAGTACTTC	CASSFPLLLAGYEQYF
TRBV20-1	-	TRBJ1-2	-	TGCAGTGCTAGAGTGGGCCCGTCGGGAGCTAACTATGGCTACACCTTC	CSARVGPSGANYGYTF